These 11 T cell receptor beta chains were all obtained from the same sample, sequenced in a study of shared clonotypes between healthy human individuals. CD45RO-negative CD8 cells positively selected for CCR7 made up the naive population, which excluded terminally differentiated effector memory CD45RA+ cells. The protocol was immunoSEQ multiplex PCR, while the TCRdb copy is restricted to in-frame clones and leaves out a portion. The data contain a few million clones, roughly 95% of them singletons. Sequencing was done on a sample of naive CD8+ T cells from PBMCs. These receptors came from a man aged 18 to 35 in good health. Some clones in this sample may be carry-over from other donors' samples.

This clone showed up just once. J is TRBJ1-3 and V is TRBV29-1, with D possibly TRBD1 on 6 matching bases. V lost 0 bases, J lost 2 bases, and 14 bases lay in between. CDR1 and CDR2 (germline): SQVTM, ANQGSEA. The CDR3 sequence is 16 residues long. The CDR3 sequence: CSVEDRLRGAGNTIYF. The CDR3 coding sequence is TGCAGCGTTGAAGATAGACTCAGGGGAGCTGGAAACACCATATATTTT. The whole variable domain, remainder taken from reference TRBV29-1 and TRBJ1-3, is SAVISQKPSRDICQRGTSLTIQCQVDSQVTMMFWYRQQPGQSLTLIATANQGSEATYESGFVIDKFPISRPNLTFSTLTVSNMSPEDSSIYLCSVEDRLRGAGNTIYFGEGSWLTVV.

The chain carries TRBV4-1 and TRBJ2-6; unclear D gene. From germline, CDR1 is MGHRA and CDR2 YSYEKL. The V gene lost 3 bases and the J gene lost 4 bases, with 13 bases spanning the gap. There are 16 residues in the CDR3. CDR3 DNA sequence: TGCGCCAGCAGCCAGATCCTCAAACCCGGGGCCAACGTCCTGACTTTC. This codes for CASSQILKPGANVLTF.

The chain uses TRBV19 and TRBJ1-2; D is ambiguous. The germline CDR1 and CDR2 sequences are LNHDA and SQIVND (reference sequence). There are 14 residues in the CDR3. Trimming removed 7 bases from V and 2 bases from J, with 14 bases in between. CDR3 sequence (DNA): TGTGCCAGTACCCCCTCGTTTGGGAACTATGGCTACACCTTC. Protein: CASTPSFGNYGYTF.

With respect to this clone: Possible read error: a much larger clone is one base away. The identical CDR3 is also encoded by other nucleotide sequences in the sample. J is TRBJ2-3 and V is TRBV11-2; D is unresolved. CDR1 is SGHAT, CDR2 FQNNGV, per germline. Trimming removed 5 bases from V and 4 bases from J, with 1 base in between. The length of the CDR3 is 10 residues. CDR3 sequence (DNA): TGTGCCAGCAGCGCAGATACGCAGTATTTT. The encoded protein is CASSADTQYF.

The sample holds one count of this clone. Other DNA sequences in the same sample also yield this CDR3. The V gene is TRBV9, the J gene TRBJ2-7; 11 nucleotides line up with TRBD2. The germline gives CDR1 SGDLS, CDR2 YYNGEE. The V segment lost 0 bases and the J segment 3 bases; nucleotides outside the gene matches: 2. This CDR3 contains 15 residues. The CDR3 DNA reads TGTGCCAGCAGCGTAGGGACTAGCGGGCGCTACGAGCAGTACTTC. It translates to CASSVGTSGRYEQYF.

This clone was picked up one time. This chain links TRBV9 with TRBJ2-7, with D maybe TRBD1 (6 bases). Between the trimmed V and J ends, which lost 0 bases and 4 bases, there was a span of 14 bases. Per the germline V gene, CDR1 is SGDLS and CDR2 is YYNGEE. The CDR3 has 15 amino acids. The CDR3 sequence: CASSVDPGAVYEQYF. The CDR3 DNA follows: TGTGCCAGCAGCGTAGACCCAGGGGCTGTTTACGAGCAGTACTTC.

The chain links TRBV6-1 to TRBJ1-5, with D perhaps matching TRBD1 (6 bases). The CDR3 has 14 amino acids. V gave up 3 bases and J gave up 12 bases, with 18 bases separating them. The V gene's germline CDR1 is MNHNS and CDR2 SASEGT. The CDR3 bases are TGTGCCAGCAGTGAGATACAGGGTCCTTTTTTCCAGCATTTT. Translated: CASSEIQGPFFQHF.

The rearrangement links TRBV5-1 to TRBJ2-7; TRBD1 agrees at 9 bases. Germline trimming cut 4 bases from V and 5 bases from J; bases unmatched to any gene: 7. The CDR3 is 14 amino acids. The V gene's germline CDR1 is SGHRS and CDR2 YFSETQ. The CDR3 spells CASSAGQGWDEQYF. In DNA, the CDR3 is TGCGCCAGCAGCGCGGGACAGGGATGGGACGAGCAGTACTTC.

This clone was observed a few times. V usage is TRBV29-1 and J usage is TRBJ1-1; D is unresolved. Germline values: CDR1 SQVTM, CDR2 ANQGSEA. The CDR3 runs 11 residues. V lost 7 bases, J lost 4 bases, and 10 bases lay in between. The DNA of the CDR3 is TGCAGCGCTGTCTGGGGCACTGAAGCTTTCTTT. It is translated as CSAVWGTEAFF.

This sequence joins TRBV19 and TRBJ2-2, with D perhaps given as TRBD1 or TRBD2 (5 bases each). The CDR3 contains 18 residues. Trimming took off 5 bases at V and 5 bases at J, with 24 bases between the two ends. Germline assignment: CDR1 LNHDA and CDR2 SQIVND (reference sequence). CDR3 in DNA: TGTGCCAGTAGTCCTTCACCGGGGCGGACCTATTGGACCGGGGAGCTGTTTTTT. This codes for CASSPSPGRTYWTGELFF.

In nucleotides, the CDR3 is TGTGCCAGCAGAGAGACAGGGTTCTACGAGCAGTACTTC. Translating gives CASRETGFYEQYF. This chain uses TRBV2 with TRBJ2-7, with 7 bases matching TRBD1. Germline values: CDR1 SNHLY, CDR2 FYNNEI. J lost 3 bases, V lost 6 bases, and 5 bases had no gene match. This CDR3 comprises 13 residues.